These 11 T cell receptor beta chains were sequenced from one sample in a study of blood T cell repertoires in COVID-19. Sequencing was performed with immunoSEQ multiplex PCR; in TCRdb, only in-frame clones are kept and a portion is missing. The sample lists some 250,000 clones, roughly 91% occurring once. Sequenced material: PBMCs or T cells enriched from blood (not recorded which). Every receptor here comes from a woman aged 30 to 39 with acute COVID-19.

Only one count was recorded for this clone. The chain carries TRBV18 and TRBJ2-2; a weak D match, TRBD2 (6 bases). This CDR3 has 16 amino acids. CDR1 is KGHSH and CDR2 is LQKENI in the germline V gene. Between the trimmed V and J ends, which lost 2 bases and 6 bases, there was a span of 16 bases. The CDR3 is CASSPSGQAGSGELFF. The CDR3 nucleotides read TGTGCCAGCTCACCATCTGGGCAGGCGGGGTCCGGGGAGCTGTTTTTT.

The chain combines TRBV7-9 with TRBJ1-5; 9 positions match TRBD1. Trimming cost V 5 bases and J 1 base; bases outside gene matches: 3. The CDR3 length is 15 residues. CDR1 and CDR2 (germline): SEHNR, FQNEAQ (reference sequence). CDR3 in DNA: TGTGCCAGCAGCCCGACAGGGGGAAGCAATCAGCCCCAGCATTTT. This codes for CASSPTGGSNQPQHF.

The rearrangement joins TRBV7-2 to TRBJ1-2; a possible D gene is TRBD1 (5 bases). The CDR3 spans 14 residues. Germline CDR1 is SGHTA and CDR2 is FQGNSA. Between the trimmed V and J ends, which lost 0 bases and 3 bases, there was a span of 8 bases. The DNA for the CDR3 is TGTGCCAGCAGCTTAGCAGGGGTAGACTATGGCTACACCTTC. Protein product: CASSLAGVDYGYTF.

The genes are TRBV4-3 and TRBJ1-2, with TRBD1 identical over 8 bases. The CDR3 totals 15 residues. J gave up 6 bases and V 2 bases, and 8 bases lay outside the gene matches. Germline values: CDR1 LGHNA, CDR2 YSLEER. The CDR3 reads CASSQSSDRGHGYTF. CDR3 coding DNA: TGCGCCAGCAGCCAAAGTTCCGACAGGGGACATGGCTACACCTTC.

The chain joins TRBV11-2 to TRBJ1-2; 9 bases agree with TRBD1. The germline CDR1 and CDR2 sequences are SGHAT and FQNNGV. The CDR3 is 15 residues long. Trimming at V came to 7 bases and at J to 2 bases, leaving 8 bases not matched to a gene. The CDR3 coding sequence is TGTGCCAGCACCCCTGGACAGGGGTCGAACTATGGCTACACCTTC. This codes for CASTPGQGSNYGYTF.

This chain links TRBV18 with TRBJ1-6; TRBD1 matches 8 bases. The germline V gene encodes CDR1 KGHSH and CDR2 LQKENI. V was pared by 8 bases and J by 0 bases, with 3 bases of the junction left unmatched. This CDR3 region has 15 residues. The CDR3 coding sequence is TGTGCCAGCACCGGACAGGGCTCCTATAATTCACCCCTCCACTTT. This translates into CASTGQGSYNSPLHF.

V gene TRBV19 combines with J gene TRBJ1-1; a possible D gene is TRBD1 (5 bases). Germline V gene lookup returns CDR1 LNHDA and CDR2 SQIVND (reference sequence). This CDR3 spans 14 amino acids. V shed 6 bases and J shed 6 bases, with 17 bases lying between them. CDR3 nucleotides: TGTGCCAGTAGCACTAACAGGTTGGGCGCTGAAGCTTTCTTT. It is translated as CASSTNRLGAEAFF. Combining the CDR3 with reference TRBV19 and TRBJ1-1 gives the whole variable domain DGGITQSPKYLFRKEGQNVTLSCEQNLNHDAMYWYRQDPGQGLRLIYYSQIVNDFQKGDIAEGYSVSREKKESFPLTVTSAQKNPTAFYLCASSTNRLGAEAFFGQGTRLTVV.

This rearrangement joins TRBV27 to TRBJ2-7; TRBD2 matches at 12 bases. CDR3 length: 18 amino acids. The junction had 12 bases not matched to a gene; V was cut back by 5 bases and J by 1 base. Germline V gives CDR1 MNHEY, CDR2 SMNVEV (reference sequence). The CDR3 loop reads CASSPNRRLAGESYEQYF. Written as DNA, the CDR3 is TGTGCCAGCAGTCCGAACCGACGACTAGCGGGGGAATCCTACGAGCAGTACTTC.

Only a few counts were recorded for this clone. The chain carries TRBV6-2 or TRBV6-3 and TRBJ1-5; TRBD1 aligns across 9 bases. Per germline, CDR1 MNHEY and CDR2 SVGEGT. With V trimmed by 1 base and J by 5 bases, 12 bases remained unmatched. CDR3 length equals 18 residues. The CDR3 DNA sequence: TGTGCCAGCAGTTACTTCCTACCGGGGACAGGGATCGATCAGCCCCAGCATTTT. This translates into CASSYFLPGTGIDQPQHF.

This chain links TRBV6-1 with TRBJ1-2, with D tentatively TRBD1 (5 bases). This CDR3 has 16 residues. From germline, CDR1 is MNHNS and CDR2 SASEGT. V lost 4 bases and J 4 bases, leaving 19 bases between the germline ends. Here the CDR3 reads CASSALTTGGAYGYTF. The CDR3 DNA reads as TGTGCCAGCAGTGCGTTGACAACAGGTGGGGCCTATGGCTACACCTTC.

The V call is TRBV18, the J call TRBJ1-1; 8 bases agree with TRBD1. V was clipped by 3 bases and J by 6 bases; unmatched bases: 6. From germline, CDR1 is KGHSH and CDR2 LQKENI. CDR3 length equals 14 residues. Here the CDR3 reads CASSPRQGWAEAFF. CDR3 coding DNA: TGTGCCAGCTCACCCCGACAGGGGTGGGCTGAAGCTTTCTTT. Full variable domain (remainder filled in from reference TRBV18 and TRBJ1-1): NAGVMQNPRHLVRRRGQEARLRCSPMKGHSHVYWYRQLPEEGLKFMVYLQKENIIDESGMPKERFSAEFPKEGPSILRIQQVVRGDSAAYFCASSPRQGWAEAFFGQGTRLTVV.